Shown below are 4 T cell receptor beta chains from a single sample sequenced in a study of shared clonotypes between healthy human individuals. Libraries were prepared by immunoSEQ multiplex PCR; TCRdb keeps only in-frame clonotypes and omits some of them. The data contain 2 million to 2.5 million clones, about 90% of them singletons. Sequenced sample: naive CD4+ T cells from PBMCs. Subset denoted: CD45RA+ positively selected. The receptor set was obtained from a man aged 18 to 29 in good health. Some clones in this sample may be carry-over from other donors' samples.

The V and J genes are TRBV18 and TRBJ2-6; no definite D call. CDR1 and CDR2 from the germline V gene are KGHSH and LQKENI. The germline V and J ends were trimmed by 5 bases and 0 bases, with 11 bases remaining between them. This CDR3 has 16 amino acids. The CDR3 sequence is CASSSDQVSGANVLTF. CDR3 coding DNA: TGTGCCAGCTCATCCGATCAGGTCTCTGGGGCCAACGTCCTGACTTTC. The variable domain in full, completed from reference TRBV18 and TRBJ2-6, reads NAGVMQNPRHLVRRRGQEARLRCSPMKGHSHVYWYRQLPEEGLKFMVYLQKENIIDESGMPKERFSAEFPKEGPSILRIQQVVRGDSAAYFCASSSDQVSGANVLTFGAGSRLTVL.

The chain employs TRBV28 and TRBJ2-3; possible D gene TRBD1, 6 bases. This CDR3 contains 15 residues. Germline CDR1 and CDR2: MDHEN and SYDVKM. V was trimmed by 7 bases and J by 3 bases, leaving 17 bases between them. CDR3 residues: CASTLTGRETDTQYF. The CDR3 coding sequence is TGTGCCAGCACCCTCACAGGGAGAGAGACAGATACGCAGTATTTT.

This clone was observed once. This chain links TRBV7-9 with TRBJ2-2, with 10 bases identical to TRBD2. With 4 bases clipped from V and 2 bases from J, the junction kept 10 bases outside the gene matches. Germline V CDR1 and CDR2: SEHNR, FQNEAQ (reference sequence). The CDR3 extends over 18 amino acids. As DNA, the CDR3 is TGTGCCAGCAGCTCACCCCTTCTAGCGGGAGTTAACACCGGGGAGCTGTTTTTT. Its protein is CASSSPLLAGVNTGELFF.

This clone was counted a single time. This sequence joins TRBV5-5 and TRBJ1-5; D is unclear. V was clipped by 0 bases and J by 0 bases, with 4 bases between them. CDR1 SGHKS and CDR2 YYEKEE come from the germline V gene (reference sequence). The CDR3 consists of 14 residues. The CDR3: CASSLVSSNQPQHF. DNA of the CDR3: TGTGCCAGCAGCTTGGTAAGTAGCAATCAGCCCCAGCATTTT.